This T cell receptor beta chain was profiled in a study of OX40 agonist ivuxolimab in advanced cancers. Points on this clone: Its specificity is not known.

Findings of the study overall: Low normalized T-cell clonal expansion also characterized some of the nonresponders.

TCRdb's copy holds only in-frame clones and misses some; the assay was immunoSEQ multiplex PCR. The data contain some 45,000 clones, about 82% of them singletons. The TCR originated in an adult with an advanced solid tumor such as melanoma, head and neck, liver or kidney cancer. The material sequenced was CD4+ or CD8+ T cells sorted from blood, taken in a trial of the OX40 agonist ivuxolimab.

The CDR3 DNA is TGTGCCAGCACCTTAGAAGCGGGAGGAGTTGAGCAGTTCTTC. It translates to CASTLEAGGVEQFF. The gene calls are TRBV4-2 and TRBJ2-1; 9 nucleotides agree with TRBD2. Germline trimming cut 7 bases from V and 9 bases from J; bases unmatched to any gene: 10. The CDR3 has 14 residues. Germline V gives CDR1 LGHNA, CDR2 YNFKEQ.